This TCR beta chain was captured in a study of T-cell memory formation after mild COVID-19. Study-wide context: For the most part, TCR clusters were specific to one donor.

This CDR3 contains 14 residues. Germline CDR1 and CDR2: LNHDA and SQIVND (reference sequence). The ends lost 6 bases at V and 6 bases at J; junction bases unmatched: 8. At least ten counts were recorded for this clonotype. TCRdb redid the calling of the 5' RACE reads with MiXCR, one entry per CDR3 protein. Of just over 350,000 distinct CDR3 sequences in the sample, around an eighth were seen once. The sample was PBMCs or a T cell subset sorted from them (not recorded which). This sequence joins TRBV19 and TRBJ2-1, with 7 positions matching TRBD2. The TCR sequence derives from a man aged 18 to 35 who had mild COVID-19 (a few samples of this study predate the infection). Cell type and time point are not known. The CDR3 nucleotides are TGTGCCAGTAGGTCCGTGGGGGGGGTCAATGAGCAGTTCTTC. Translating it yields CASRSVGGVNEQFF.